Detailed here is one T cell receptor beta chain. These data originate in a study of blood T cells in healthy people across ages. CDR1 and CDR2 (germline): LGHNT, FRNRAP. Trimming took off 0 bases at V and 2 bases at J, with 9 bases between the two ends. The CDR3 consists of 15 residues. Next came a second PCR, run for about 7 to 11 cycles, which used a sample-barcoded 5' primer along with a J-beta primer mix. From the 5' RACE reads, TCRdb called clonotypes with MiXCR, one entry per CDR3 protein. The data show around 990,000 distinct CDR3 sequences, with roughly two fifths seen just once and around 13% held by the top ten.

Material: blood. The clonotype comes from a man aged 18 to 29 in good health. The gene calls are TRBV12-5 and TRBJ2-3; a weak D match, TRBD2 (5 bases). The CDR3 coding sequence is TGTGCTAGTGGTTTGGTATGGACTTCCACAGATACGCAGTATTTT. The encoded protein is CASGLVWTSTDTQYF.